This T cell receptor (beta chain) came from a study of T cell changes during pregnancy in multiple sclerosis. CDR1 and CDR2 from the germline V gene are LGHNA and YNFKEQ. V was shortened by 4 bases and J by 2 bases, with 16 bases between the two germline ends. The CDR3 spans 16 residues. Here immunoSEQ multiplex PCR was the method, and the copy in TCRdb shows in-frame clones only, minus some. Of around 38,000 clones in the sample, roughly nine tenths are singletons; the top ten hold about 5.9%. The chain carries TRBV4-2 and TRBJ2-3; possible D gene TRBD2, 6 bases. This material consisted of CD8+ T cells from peripheral blood mononuclear cells, taken in the second trimester of pregnancy. This TCR came from a female donor with multiple sclerosis, enrolled in a pregnancy study. The CDR3 loop is CASSPEDGLLTDTQYF. CDR3 DNA: TGTGCCAGCAGCCCTGAGGATGGACTACTCACAGATACGCAGTATTTT.